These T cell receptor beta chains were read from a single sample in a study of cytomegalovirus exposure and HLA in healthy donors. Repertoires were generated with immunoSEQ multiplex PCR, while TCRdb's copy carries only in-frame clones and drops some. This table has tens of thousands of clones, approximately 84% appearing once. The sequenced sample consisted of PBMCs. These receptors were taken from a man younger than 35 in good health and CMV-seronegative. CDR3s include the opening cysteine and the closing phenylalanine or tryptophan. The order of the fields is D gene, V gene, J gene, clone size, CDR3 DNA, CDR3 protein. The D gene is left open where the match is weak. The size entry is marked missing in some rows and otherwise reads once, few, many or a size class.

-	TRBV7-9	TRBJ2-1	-	TGTGCCAGCAGCTTGCCCAGACAGCGAAATGAGCAGTTCTTC	CASSLPRQRNEQFF
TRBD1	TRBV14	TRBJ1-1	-	TGTGCCAGCAGCCAAGATATGGGACAGGTGAACACTGAAGCTTTCTTT	CASSQDMGQVNTEAFF
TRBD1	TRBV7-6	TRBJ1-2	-	TGTGCCAGCAGCCCAGCGACAGGGGCGCCGAATGGCTACACCTTC	CASSPATGAPNGYTF
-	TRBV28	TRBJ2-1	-	TGTGCCAGCAGTTTATGGGGCGCCAGGGATGAGCAGTTCTTC	CASSLWGARDEQFF
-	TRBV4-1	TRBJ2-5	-	TGCGCCAGCAGCCCAGGGGGGGAGACCCAGTACTTC	CASSPGGETQYF
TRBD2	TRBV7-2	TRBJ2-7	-	TGTGCCAGCAGCCTGGGACTATCCGAGCCCTACGAGCAGTACTTC	CASSLGLSEPYEQYF
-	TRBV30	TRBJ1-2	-	TGTGCCTGGAGTGTCTGGAGCGGCTACACCTTC	CAWSVWSGYTF
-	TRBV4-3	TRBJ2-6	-	TGCGCCAGCAGCCACCGGTCGACTTCTGGGGCCAACGTCCTGACTTTC	CASSHRSTSGANVLTF
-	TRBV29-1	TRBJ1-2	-	TGCAGCGTTGAGGCGGACTATGGCTACACCTTC	CSVEADYGYTF
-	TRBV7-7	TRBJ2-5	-	TGTGCTAGCAGCTATACCGTAGGGGGACGGGAGACCCAGTACTTC	CASSYTVGGRETQYF
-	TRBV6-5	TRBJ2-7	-	TGTGCCAGCAGAAGGGGGGGCTACCGCGACGAGCAGTACTTC	CASRRGGYRDEQYF
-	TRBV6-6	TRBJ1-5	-	TGTGCCAGCACATTGGGGGCACAGCCCCAGCATTTT	CASTLGAQPQHF
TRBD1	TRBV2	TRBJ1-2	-	TGTGCCAGCTTATCCGGGACAGGGCCTGGCTACACCTTC	CASLSGTGPGYTF
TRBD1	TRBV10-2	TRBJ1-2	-	TGCGCCACCGCCGGACGACAGGGGACGGGGTATGGCTACACCTTC	CATAGRQGTGYGYTF
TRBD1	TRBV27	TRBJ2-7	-	TGTGCCAGCAGTCTAAGCCTACAGGGGGAATGGGAGCAGTACTTC	CASSLSLQGEWEQYF
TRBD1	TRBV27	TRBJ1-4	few	TGTGCCAGCAGTTTATCGACAGGGGTAGGAGGAAAACTGTTTTTT	CASSLSTGVGGKLFF
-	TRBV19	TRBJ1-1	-	TGTGCCAGTAGTATCTTCACAGGCTCTGATGGGGCTGAAGCTTTCTTT	CASSIFTGSDGAEAFF
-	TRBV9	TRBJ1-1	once	TGTGCCAGCAGCGTAAAACAGGAGGGGACTGAAGCTTTCTTT	CASSVKQEGTEAFF
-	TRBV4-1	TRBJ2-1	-	TGCGCCAGCAGCCAAGATTCCCTAGCAGGTGAGCAGTTCTTC	CASSQDSLAGEQFF
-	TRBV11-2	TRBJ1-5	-	TGTGCCAGCAGCTCAGGGGAGAGCAATCAGCCCCAGCATTTT	CASSSGESNQPQHF
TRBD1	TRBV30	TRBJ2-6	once	TGTGCCTGGATGTCAGGCAGGGGGAGCTCTGGGGCCAACGTCCTGACTTTC	CAWMSGRGSSGANVLTF
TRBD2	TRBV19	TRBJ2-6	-	TGTGCCAGTAACGGAATAGCGGGAGAAATGAACGTCCTGACTTTC	CASNGIAGEMNVLTF
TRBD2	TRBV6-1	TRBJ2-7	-	TGTGCCAGCAGTGTAGAACTAGCGAGAAACGAGCAGTACTTC	CASSVELARNEQYF
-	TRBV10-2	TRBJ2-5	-	TGCGCCAGCATGTCAGGGTCGGAGACCCAGTACTTC	CASMSGSETQYF
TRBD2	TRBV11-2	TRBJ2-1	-	TGTGCCAGCAGCTTAGGCTTGGGGCCTAGCGGGAGAAAAGGAGAGCAGTTCTTC	CASSLGLGPSGRKGEQFF
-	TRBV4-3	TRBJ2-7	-	TGCGCCAGCAGCCAAGATGGGGGGTACGAGCAGTACTTC	CASSQDGGYEQYF
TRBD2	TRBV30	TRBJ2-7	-	TGTGCCTGGAGCCCCGGGACTAGCGGGAGGAGCTCCTACGAGCAGTACTTC	CAWSPGTSGRSSYEQYF
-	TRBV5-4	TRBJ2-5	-	TGTGCCAGCAGCCTCCAAGAGACCCAGTACTTC	CASSLQETQYF
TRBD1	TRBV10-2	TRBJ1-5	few	TGCGCCAGCAGTGAGTCGACAGGGAGATTGGGTCAGCCCCAGCATTTT	CASSESTGRLGQPQHF
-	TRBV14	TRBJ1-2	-	TGTGCCAGCAGCCCGCGGAGGAGGGAATCTAACTATGGCTACACCTTC	CASSPRRRESNYGYTF
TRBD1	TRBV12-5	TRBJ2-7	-	TGTGCTAGTGGTTTTCGGACAGGGGAGGAGCAGTACTTC	CASGFRTGEEQYF
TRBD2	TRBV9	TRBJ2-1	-	TGTGCCAGCAGCGGGACCTGGGGAGGGAGCGGTCAGTACAATGAGCAGTTCTTC	CASSGTWGGSGQYNEQFF
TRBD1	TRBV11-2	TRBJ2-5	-	TGTGCCAGCAGCTCCATAGCTAACCGGGACAGGCAAGAGACCCAGTACTTC	CASSSIANRDRQETQYF
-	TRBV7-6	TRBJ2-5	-	TGTGCCAGCGTATTAGGACAGCGATCTGAGACCCAGTACTTC	CASVLGQRSETQYF
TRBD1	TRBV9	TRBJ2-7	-	TGTGCCAGCAGCGTCTTCGGGCAGGGGGACGAGCAGTACTTC	CASSVFGQGDEQYF
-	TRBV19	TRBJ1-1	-	TGTGCCAGTAGTACTTGGGGGGGGACTGAAGCTTTCTTT	CASSTWGGTEAFF
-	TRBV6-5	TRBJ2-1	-	TGTGCCAGCAGGCGGACTACCGGGATCGCGTTCTTC	CASRRTTGIAFF
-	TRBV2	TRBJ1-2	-	TGTGCCAGCAGTCCTTCACTGGAGGGCTACACCTTC	CASSPSLEGYTF
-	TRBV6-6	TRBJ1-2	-	TGTGCCAGCAGTGGCAATGCGGTATCGGGCTACACCTTC	CASSGNAVSGYTF
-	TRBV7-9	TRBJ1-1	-	TGTGCCAGCAGCGCCTCGACAGCCATGAACACTGAAGCTTTCTTT	CASSASTAMNTEAFF
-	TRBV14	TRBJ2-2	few	TGTGCCAGCAGCCAAGATATTCCACTGGCCGGGGAGCTGTTTTTT	CASSQDIPLAGELFF
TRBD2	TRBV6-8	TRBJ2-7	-	TGTGCCAGCAGCCCGCCAATAGCGGGAGGTTACCCTATCTACGAGCAGTACTTC	CASSPPIAGGYPIYEQYF
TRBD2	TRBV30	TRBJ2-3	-	TGTGCCTGGGGGGGGGAGGCTAGCGGGACAGATACGCAGTATTTT	CAWGGEASGTDTQYF
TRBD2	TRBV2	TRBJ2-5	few	TGTGCCAGCAGCCGAACGGGACTAGTGAAGGTGGAGACCCAGTACTTC	CASSRTGLVKVETQYF
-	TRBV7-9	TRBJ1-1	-	TGTGCCAGCAGCTTAGCAGAAAGTAGCGGAACTGAAGCTTTCTTT	CASSLAESSGTEAFF
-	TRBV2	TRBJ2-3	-	TGTGCCAGCAGTGAAGAGGGGTTTCAGCCCCAGTATTTT	CASSEEGFQPQYF
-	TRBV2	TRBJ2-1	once	TGTGCCTCACGACTTAACTCCTACAATGAGCAGTTCTTC	CASRLNSYNEQFF
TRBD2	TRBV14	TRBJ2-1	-	TGTGCCAGCAGACAAGGCGGGAGTTCTGAGCAGTTCTTC	CASRQGGSSEQFF
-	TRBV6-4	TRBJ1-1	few	TGTGCCAGCAGTGAGGTCCCGGGAGGAAGGACTGAAGCTTTCTTT	CASSEVPGGRTEAFF
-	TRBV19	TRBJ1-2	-	TGTGCCAGTAGCCCACGGGGGACCGCGTTTCGGTACACCTTC	CASSPRGTAFRYTF
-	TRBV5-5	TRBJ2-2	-	TGTGCCAGCAGCTTGTCTTCCGGGAACACCGGGGAGCTGTTTTTT	CASSLSSGNTGELFF
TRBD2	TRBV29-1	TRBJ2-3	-	TGCAGCGTTGATCTGGCTAGCGGGCTCACAGATACGCAGTATTTT	CSVDLASGLTDTQYF
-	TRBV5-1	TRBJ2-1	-	TGCGCCAGCAGCTTGGACTCTGCCAACAATGAGCAGTTCTTC	CASSLDSANNEQFF
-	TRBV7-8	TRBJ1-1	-	TGTGCCAGCAGCCCCCAAGGACAGATTATTAACACTGAAGCTTTCTTT	CASSPQGQIINTEAFF
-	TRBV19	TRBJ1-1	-	TGTGCCAGTAAAATTGTAGGGGTCAACACTGAAGCTTTCTTT	CASKIVGVNTEAFF